Listed here are 19 T cell receptor beta chains from one sample, sequenced in a study of blood T cells in healthy people across ages. A second roughly 7 to 11 cycle PCR used barcoded and J-beta primers. TCRdb ran MiXCR on the 5' RACE reads and lists one entry per CDR3 protein. The sample shows over a million distinct CDR3 sequences, 59% of them seen only once. Sequencing was performed on blood. These TCRs come from a man aged 18 to 30 in good health.

The V and J genes are TRBV27 and TRBJ1-2; no reliable D call. CDR3 size: 14 residues. V was pared by 5 bases and J by 0 bases, with 10 bases between. Per the germline V gene, CDR1 is MNHEY and CDR2 is SMNVEV (reference sequence). In DNA, the CDR3 is TGTGCCAGCAGTCGCCAAGGACCTAACTATGGCTACACCTTC. Translating gives CASSRQGPNYGYTF.

J is TRBJ2-5 and V is TRBV7-9, with a weak D call TRBD2 (6 bases). Trimming took off 4 bases at V and 2 bases at J, with 17 bases between the two ends. There are 16 residues in the CDR3. The V gene's germline CDR1 is SEHNR and CDR2 FQNEAQ (reference sequence). CDR3 sequence: CASSYHWRGRQETQYF. The DNA of the CDR3 is TGTGCCAGCAGCTACCATTGGAGGGGCAGGCAAGAGACCCAGTACTTC. Looking up the rest from reference TRBV7-9 and TRBJ2-5 gives the full variable domain: DTGVSQNPRHKITKRGQNVTFRCDPISEHNRLYWYRQTLGQGPEFLTYFQNEAQLEKSRLLSDRFSAERPKGSFSTLEIQRTEQGDSAMYLCASSYHWRGRQETQYFGPGTRLLVL.

The rearrangement links TRBV27 to TRBJ1-2; TRBD1 agrees at 9 bases. Germline V gene data show CDR1 as MNHEY and CDR2 as SMNVEV (reference sequence). The J segment lost 1 base and the V segment lost 2 bases, leaving 11 bases of the junction unmatched. The CDR3 is 18 amino acids. DNA of the CDR3: TGTGCCAGCAGTTTACCGGGACAGGGTGAGAGGTTTAACTATGGCTACACCTTC. Protein product: CASSLPGQGERFNYGYTF.

The J gene is TRBJ1-2, the V gene TRBV29-1, with D perhaps TRBD1 (5 bases). Germline V gene sequence: CDR1 SQVTM, CDR2 ANQGSEA. Trimming stripped 7 bases from V and 8 bases from J, with 14 bases between. The CDR3 covers 11 residues. CDR3 in amino acids: CSGMGEGGYTF. The CDR3 nucleotides read TGCAGCGGGATGGGTGAGGGGGGCTACACCTTC.

This chain links TRBV12-3 or TRBV12-4 with TRBJ2-4, with 13 bases that match TRBD2. The J call could be wrong; TRBJ2-7 is a better fit for the DNA end. The CDR3 covers 15 residues. The DNA for the CDR3 is TGTGCCAGCAGGTCCACTAGCGGGGGGGACTACGAGCAGTACTTC. This encodes CASRSTSGGDYEQYF.

This clonotype has ten or more counts. The chain has TRBV10-3 and TRBJ2-7, with 7 nucleotides matching TRBD1. J was trimmed by 4 bases and V by 3 bases; bases with no gene match: 6. Germline assignment: CDR1 ENHRY and CDR2 SYGVKD. This CDR3 region has 14 residues. Written as DNA, the CDR3 is TGTGCCATCAGTGACCGGGACAGACTTTACGAGCAGTACTTC. It codes for CAISDRDRLYEQYF.

This chain connects TRBV27 to TRBJ2-1; TRBD1 agrees at 8 bases. Looked up from germline, CDR1 is MNHEY and CDR2 is SMNVEV (reference sequence). V lost 6 bases to trimming and J lost 8 bases; unmatched junction nucleotides: 18. The CDR3 loop spans 17 amino acids. The CDR3 DNA reads TGTGCCAGCAGCCAACAGGGTGGGACAGGCCTTGCGGATGAGCAGTTCTTC. Translation gives CASSQQGGTGLADEQFF.

The chain links TRBV12-3 or TRBV12-4 to TRBJ2-2; 10 nucleotides line up with TRBD2. V was pared by 4 bases and J by 3 bases, with 5 bases of the junction left unmatched. This CDR3 has 16 residues. CDR3 DNA sequence: TGTGCCAGCAGTTCCCGACTAGCGGGTTACACCGGGGAGCTGTTTTTT. This translates into CASSSRLAGYTGELFF.

This clonotype has only a few counts. V and J are TRBV2 and TRBJ1-2; 9 bases map to TRBD1. CDR1 is SNHLY, CDR2 FYNNEI, per germline. With 6 bases clipped from V and 4 bases from J, the junction kept 9 bases outside the gene matches. The CDR3 extends over 15 amino acids. This CDR3 reads CASRENRDRAYGYTF. The CDR3 DNA is TGTGCCAGCAGGGAAAACCGGGACAGGGCCTATGGCTACACCTTC. Variable domain in full (rest from reference TRBV2 and TRBJ1-2): EPEVTQTPSHQVTQMGQEVILRCVPISNHLYFYWYRQILGQKVEFLVSFYNNEISEKSEIFDDQFSVERPDGSNFTLKIRSTKLEDSAMYFCASRENRDRAYGYTFGSGTRLTVV.

This clonotype was seen a handful of times. This sequence joins TRBV4-2 and TRBJ1-1; D is ambiguous. The CDR3 is 14 residues long. V gave up 0 bases and J gave up 3 bases, with 8 bases separating them. CDR1 LGHNA and CDR2 YNFKEQ come from the germline V gene. The CDR3 coding sequence is TGTGCCAGCAGCCAAGATGGAAGGTACACTGAAGCTTTCTTT. This encodes CASSQDGRYTEAFF.

This clonotype was picked up a small number of times. The chain carries TRBV4-1 and TRBJ2-2, with TRBD1 as a possible D gene (5 bases). Trimming stripped 0 bases from V and 6 bases from J, with 8 bases between. CDR1 is MGHRA, CDR2 YSYEKL, per germline. The CDR3 contains 14 residues. CDR3 coding DNA: TGCGCCAGCAGCCAAGATCTAGGGGCCGGGGAGCTGTTTTTT. Its protein is CASSQDLGAGELFF.

The chain links TRBV4-3 to TRBJ2-7; 8 bases align to TRBD1. V shed 0 bases and J 5 bases; nucleotides not matched to a gene: 6. Germline CDR1 is LGHNA and CDR2 is YSLEER. The CDR3 contains 15 residues. The CDR3 DNA follows: TGCGCCAGCAGCCAAGATAGAGCAGGGGGCAACGAGCAGTACTTC. This encodes CASSQDRAGGNEQYF.

This rearrangement joins TRBV6-1 to TRBJ1-5; D gene ambiguous. CDR3 length equals 16 residues. Trimming left V 4 bases short and J 4 bases short, with 17 bases between. Germline loops: CDR1 MNHNS, CDR2 SASEGT. The CDR3 region is CASSAPDGTVNQPQHF. CDR3 bases: TGTGCCAGCAGTGCCCCGGATGGAACAGTTAATCAGCCCCAGCATTTT.

This clonotype occurred a few times. The J gene is TRBJ2-7, the V gene TRBV7-2; D possibly matches TRBD1 or TRBD2 (5 bases each). The germline CDR1 and CDR2 sequences are SGHTA and FQGNSA. V gave up 5 bases and J gave up 2 bases, with 13 bases separating them. The CDR3 contains 14 residues. CDR3 amino acids: CASSLRDGAYEQYF. CDR3 nucleotide sequence: TGTGCCAGCAGCCTCCGGGACGGAGCCTACGAGCAGTACTTC.

This clonotype has a single count. The chain links TRBV6-1 to TRBJ2-4; D remains ambiguous. The J call may be wrong; the DNA end is better matched by TRBJ2-7. CDR3 length: 15 amino acids. From germline, CDR1 is MNHNS and CDR2 SASEGT. CDR3 sequence reads: CASSEAMGRSYEQYF. In DNA, the CDR3 is TGTGCCAGCAGTGAAGCAATGGGAAGGTCCTACGAGCAGTACTTC.

The chain has TRBV4-1 and TRBJ2-6; D remains unclear. The V end lost 3 bases, the J end lost 1 base, and 10 bases lay between the germline ends. Germline lookup yields CDR1 MGHRA and CDR2 YSYEKL. The CDR3 is 16 amino acids. CDR3 DNA: TGCGCCAGCAGCCAGACGGTAATTTCTGGGGCCAACGTCCTGACTTTC. This translates into CASSQTVISGANVLTF.

The CDR3 bases are TGTGCCAGCAGCTTCTCCCGACGGGGTAGCGATGAGCAGTTCTTC. It codes for CASSFSRRGSDEQFF. This chain links TRBV13 with TRBJ2-1; D is perhaps TRBD2 (5 bases). V lost 3 bases, J lost 8 bases, and 17 bases lay in between. The CDR3 contains 15 residues. Germline lookup yields CDR1 PRHDT and CDR2 FYEKMQ (reference sequence).

J is TRBJ2-5 and V is TRBV5-1; 7 bases align to TRBD1. The assigned J gene may be wrong: the sequence end matches TRBJ2-7 better. The CDR3 sequence is 14 residues long. Germline values: CDR1 SGHRS, CDR2 YFSETQ. The CDR3 loop reads CASPTRQGYYEQYF. The CDR3 nucleotides are TGCGCCAGCCCCACCAGACAGGGATACTACGAGCAGTACTTC.

This chain joins TRBV5-6 and TRBJ2-7; D unclear. This CDR3 comprises 15 residues. Germline V lookup: CDR1 SGHDT, CDR2 YYEEEE. V was cut by 6 bases and J by 0 bases, with 16 bases left in between. Written as DNA, the CDR3 is TGTGCCAGCACTACCGCGGCAAGAAACTCCTACGAGCAGTACTTC. Amino acids: CASTTAARNSYEQYF.